The sequence of this T cell receptor beta chain was determined in a study of blood T cell repertoires in COVID-19. The data were produced by immunoSEQ multiplex PCR, yet TCRdb's version contains in-frame clones alone and is incomplete. The sample consists of 140,000 to 150,000 clones, around 80% of them appearing once. Trimming pared 3 bases from V and 3 bases from J, leaving 17 bases between. CDR1 MNHNS and CDR2 SASEGT come from the germline V gene. The CDR3 spans 16 residues. The sequence came from a man aged 55 to 70 with active or convalescent COVID-19. The chain is built from TRBV6-1 and TRBJ1-1; a weak D match, TRBD1 (6 bases). Sequencing was done on a sample of peripheral blood. CDR3 residues: CASSEAVGRGYTEAFF. CDR3 nucleotides: TGTGCCAGCAGTGAGGCCGTAGGGAGGGGGTACACTGAAGCTTTCTTT.